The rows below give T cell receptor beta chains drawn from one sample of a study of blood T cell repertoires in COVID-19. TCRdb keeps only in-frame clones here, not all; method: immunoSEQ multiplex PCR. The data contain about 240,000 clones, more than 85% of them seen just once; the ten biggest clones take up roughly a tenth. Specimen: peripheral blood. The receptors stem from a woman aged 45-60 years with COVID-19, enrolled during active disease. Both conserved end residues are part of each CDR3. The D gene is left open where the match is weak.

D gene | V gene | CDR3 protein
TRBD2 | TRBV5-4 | CASSVPGGEETQYF
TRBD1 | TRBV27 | CASGVKNRGNSPLHF
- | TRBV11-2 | CASSPRTKTNEKLFF
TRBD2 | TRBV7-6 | CASSSLRTSGGDRNEQFF
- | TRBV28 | CASSWRGGTTEAFF
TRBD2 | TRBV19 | CASSIRAGGGELFF
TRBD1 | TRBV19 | CASTSRDSRSRAEAFF
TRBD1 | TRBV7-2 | CASSLVGGEAFF
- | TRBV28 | CASLDRKNTEAFF
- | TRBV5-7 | CASSLCSYGYTF
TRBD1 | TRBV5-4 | CASSSDRAFTDTQYF
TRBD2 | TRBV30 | CASALESGGAWAGELFF
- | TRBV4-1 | CASSQFRSNHYGYTF
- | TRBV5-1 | CASSYDGQGSSGYTF
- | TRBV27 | CASSLVAGAYEQYF
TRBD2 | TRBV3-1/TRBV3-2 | CASSFGLAGRETQYF
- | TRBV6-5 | CASSPGGSGGYTF
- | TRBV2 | CASSIQDGQGLFF
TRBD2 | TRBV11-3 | CASSLVGGTTNEQFF
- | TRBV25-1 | CASSARSLDEQFF
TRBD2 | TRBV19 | CASSYGGAPDTQYF
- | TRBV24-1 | CATSDLSSYEQYF
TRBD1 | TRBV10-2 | CASTTGGRSGYTF
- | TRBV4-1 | CASSQDRGAYEQYF
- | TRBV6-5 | CAGSDGVSGNTIYF
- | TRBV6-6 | CASSYSNPSSGNTIYF
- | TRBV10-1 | CASISLNTGELFF
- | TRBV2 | CASSEGGASFYGYTF
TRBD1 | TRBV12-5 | CASGRDRGPNTGELFF